This T cell receptor (beta chain) comes out of a study of blood T cell repertoires in COVID-19. Study summary: Samples representing acute and convalescent COVID-19 were sourced from the United States, Italy and Spain.

The ends lost 6 bases at V and 6 bases at J; junction bases unmatched: 16. Germline V lookup: CDR1 SEHNR, CDR2 FQNEAQ (reference sequence). This CDR3 is built from 17 residues. Per the original methods: Nucleated cell number was recorded as an estimate derived from reference gene primer amplification. The method was immunoSEQ multiplex PCR; TCRdb's version includes in-frame clones alone and lacks a portion of them. V, J and clone size derive from that table, while D and trimming were established from the DNA sequence. The repertoire consists of 110,000 or so clones, with about 87% occurring once and the leading ten covering around 1.2%.

The sample was peripheral blood. The chain uses TRBV7-9 and TRBJ2-2; 7 nucleotides match TRBD2. The clonotype originates from a human donor in a cohort sampled during active COVID-19. CDR3 sequence: CASSTPRAGRVSGELFF. CDR3 nucleotide sequence: TGTGCCAGCAGTACTCCGCGAGCGGGGCGAGTCTCCGGGGAGCTGTTTTTT. Full variable domain (outside the CDR3, taken from reference TRBV7-9 and TRBJ2-2): DTGVSQNPRHKITKRGQNVTFRCDPISEHNRLYWYRQTLGQGPEFLTYFQNEAQLEKSRLLSDRFSAERPKGSFSTLEIQRTEQGDSAMYLCASSTPRAGRVSGELFFGEGSRLTVL.